A selection of T cell receptor beta chains follows, all from one sample in a study of blood T cell repertoires in COVID-19. TCRdb's copy holds only in-frame clones and misses some; the assay was immunoSEQ multiplex PCR. The table has hundreds of thousands of clones, 70% to 90% seen once. The sequencing sample was made of PBMCs or T cells enriched from blood (not recorded which). The receptors derive from a woman younger than 30 with acute COVID-19. CDR3s include the opening cysteine and the closing phenylalanine or tryptophan. The D gene is left open where the match is weak. The size of a clone is reported for some rows only, either as once, few or many, or as a class for expanded clones.

TRBJ1-1	once	TRBV27	.	CASKPRQDTEAFF	TGTGCCAGCAAACCTCGACAGGACACTGAAGCTTTCTTT
TRBJ2-3	.	TRBV28	TRBD2	CASSFAGVADTQYF	TGTGCCAGCAGTTTCGCGGGGGTGGCAGATACGCAGTATTTT
TRBJ2-2	.	TRBV7-9	.	CASTLTTGTPNTGELFF	TGTGCCAGCACCCTGACAACCGGGACACCGAACACCGGGGAGCTGTTTTTT
TRBJ2-1	.	TRBV3-1/TRBV3-2	TRBD2	CASSRAGGLNEQFF	TGTGCCAGCAGCCGGGCGGGGGGGCTCAATGAGCAGTTCTTC
TRBJ2-1	.	TRBV18	TRBD2	CASSPPGGENGNEQFF	TGTGCCAGCTCACCACCGGGGGGGGAAAATGGCAATGAGCAGTTCTTC
TRBJ1-3	few	TRBV9	TRBD1	CASSPPTGLSGNTIYF	TGTGCCAGCAGTCCTCCGACAGGGTTGTCTGGAAACACCATATATTTT
TRBJ2-2	.	TRBV9	TRBD2	CASSERTSGQISGELFF	TGTGCCAGCAGCGAACGGACTAGCGGACAAATAAGCGGGGAGCTGTTTTTT
TRBJ2-1	.	TRBV27	TRBD2	CASSFRTSGGSSIF	TGTGCCAGCAGTTTCCGGACTAGCGGGGGTTCATCGATCTTC
TRBJ2-7	.	TRBV23-1	TRBD1	CASSQSALPRDRGREAYEQYF	TGCGCCAGCAGTCAATCGGCCCTACCCCGGGACAGGGGGCGCGAAGCCTACGAGCAGTACTTC
TRBJ1-2	once	TRBV6-5	.	CASSYDGGNYGYTF	TGTGCCAGCAGTTACGATGGGGGGAACTATGGCTACACCTTC
TRBJ2-7	many	TRBV5-6	TRBD1	CASSLRDSYEQYF	TGTGCCAGCAGCTTGAGGGACAGCTACGAGCAGTACTTC
TRBJ1-5	few	TRBV10-3	.	CAISEVGVSNQPQHF	TGTGCCATCAGTGAGGTCGGGGTGAGCAATCAGCCCCAGCATTTT
TRBJ1-2	.	TRBV5-1	TRBD1	CASSLRQGSNYGYTF	TGCGCCAGCAGCTTAAGACAGGGATCCAACTATGGCTACACCTTC
TRBJ1-3	.	TRBV7-2	.	CASSLATTNSGNTIYF	TGTGCCAGCAGCTTAGCCACCACTAACTCTGGAAACACCATATATTTT
TRBJ1-1	.	TRBV14	.	CASSPRGNQYTEAFF	TGTGCCAGCAGCCCCCGCGGTAACCAATACACTGAAGCTTTCTTT
TRBJ2-3	.	TRBV14	TRBD2	CASSSIKLAASTDTQYF	TGTGCCAGCAGCTCTATTAAACTAGCGGCTAGCACAGATACGCAGTATTTT
TRBJ1-1	.	TRBV7-9	.	CASSIPGVNTEAFF	TGTGCCAGCAGTATACCGGGGGTGAACACTGAAGCTTTCTTT
TRBJ1-1	few	TRBV6-1	.	CASSEVHRSTEAFF	TGTGCCAGCAGTGAAGTGCACAGGAGTACTGAAGCTTTCTTT
TRBJ2-6	.	TRBV12-3/TRBV12-4	.	CAITGPGANVLTF	TGTGCCATCACAGGGCCAGGGGCCAACGTCCTGACTTTC
TRBJ1-6	.	TRBV5-8	.	CASRAGRSNSPLHF	TGTGCCAGCAGGGCGGGACGGTCGAATTCACCCCTCCACTTT
TRBJ2-1	.	TRBV28	TRBD2	CASSSYSGRAFPGYEQFF	TGTGCCAGCAGTTCTTATAGCGGGAGGGCCTTTCCCGGATATGAGCAGTTCTTC
TRBJ2-5	.	TRBV3-1/TRBV3-2	.	CASSQVMFGSETQYF	TGTGCCAGCAGCCAAGTAATGTTCGGTTCAGAGACCCAGTACTTC
TRBJ1-4	once	TRBV5-4	TRBD1	CASSNPGTVSEKLFF	TGTGCCAGCAGCAACCCCGGGACAGTAAGTGAAAAACTGTTTTTT
TRBJ1-2	.	TRBV27	TRBD1	CASSSDRGLDGYTF	TGTGCCAGCAGTTCTGACAGGGGGTTAGATGGCTACACCTTC
TRBJ2-1	.	TRBV6-4	TRBD2	CASSDSTSGSYNEQFF	TGTGCCAGCAGTGACTCGACTAGCGGCTCCTACAATGAGCAGTTCTTC
TRBJ2-7	.	TRBV28	TRBD2	CASSPTSGRVGEQYF	TGTGCCAGCAGTCCAACTAGCGGGAGGGTAGGCGAGCAGTACTTC
TRBJ1-1	.	TRBV7-8	TRBD1	CASSRPGTGNTEAFF	TGTGCCAGCAGCCGACCCGGGACAGGGAACACTGAAGCTTTCTTT
TRBJ1-2	.	TRBV6-6	TRBD1	CASSYPQGNYGYTF	TGTGCCAGCAGTTATCCACAGGGGAATTATGGCTACACCTTC
TRBJ1-4	.	TRBV28	.	CASSSAGQGNEKLFF	TGTGCCAGCAGTTCGGCAGGACAAGGGAATGAAAAACTGTTTTTT
TRBJ2-2	.	TRBV2	.	CASRRTGELFF	TGTGCCAGCAGGCGCACCGGGGAGCTGTTTTTT
TRBJ1-2	few	TRBV18	TRBD1	CASSPDRVDGYTF	TGTGCCAGCTCTCCGGACAGGGTTGATGGCTACACCTTC
TRBJ2-7	.	TRBV11-2	.	CASSYGFYPARYDEQYF	TGTGCCAGCAGCTATGGCTTCTACCCCGCGAGGTATGACGAGCAGTACTTC
TRBJ1-6	.	TRBV6-2/TRBV6-3	.	CASSLSGSPLHF	TGTGCCAGCAGCCTGAGTGGTTCACCCCTCCACTTT
TRBJ1-5	once	TRBV19	.	CASSIEVLRPQHF	TGTGCCAGTAGTATAGAGGTCCTACGGCCCCAGCATTTT
TRBJ1-1	.	TRBV12-5	.	CASGLWQMNTEAFF	TGTGCTAGTGGTTTATGGCAGATGAACACTGAAGCTTTCTTT
TRBJ1-1	.	TRBV18	.	CASSPLGLGTEAFF	TGTGCCAGCTCACCCCTGGGCCTCGGCACTGAAGCTTTCTTT
TRBJ2-1	.	TRBV2	.	CASSPLEGGEQFF	TGTGCCAGCAGTCCCTTGGAGGGGGGGGAGCAGTTCTTC
TRBJ2-7	.	TRBV13	.	CASSLSRGWYEQYF	TGTGCCAGCAGCTTATCTCGGGGTTGGTACGAGCAGTACTTC
TRBJ2-3	once	TRBV5-1	TRBD1	CASRTGVTDTQYF	TGCGCCAGCAGAACAGGGGTCACAGATACGCAGTATTTT
TRBJ2-1	.	TRBV5-1	TRBD2	CASSPGTSGRGYNEQFF	TGCGCCAGCAGCCCAGGGACTAGCGGGAGAGGGTACAATGAGCAGTTCTTC
TRBJ2-2	.	TRBV15	.	CATQDSNTGELFF	TGTGCCACCCAAGACTCCAACACCGGGGAGCTGTTTTTT
TRBJ1-1	.	TRBV3-1/TRBV3-2	.	CASSQQTGNTEAFF	TGTGCCAGCAGCCAACAAACAGGGAACACTGAAGCTTTCTTT
TRBJ1-2	.	TRBV5-5	TRBD1	CASSLNGQGYGYTF	TGTGCCAGCAGCCTGAATGGACAGGGGTATGGCTACACCTTC
TRBJ1-6	.	TRBV9	TRBD1	CASSSTSGQDNSPLHF	TGTGCCAGCAGCTCTACCTCGGGACAGGATAATTCACCCCTCCACTTT
TRBJ2-2	.	TRBV27	TRBD2	CASSSGLEMNTGELFF	TGTGCCAGCAGTTCCGGACTAGAGATGAACACCGGGGAGCTGTTTTTT
TRBJ1-2	few	TRBV5-4	TRBD1	CASRRTGGSGYTF	TGTGCCAGCAGACGGACAGGGGGGTCTGGCTACACCTTC
TRBJ1-4	.	TRBV11-2	.	CASSPSGAGTNEKLFF	TGTGCCAGCAGCCCGAGTGGTGCGGGAACTAATGAAAAACTGTTTTTT
TRBJ1-1	.	TRBV24-1	.	CATSDFPKWTEAFF	TGTGCCACCAGTGATTTCCCTAAGTGGACTGAAGCTTTCTTT
TRBJ2-1	.	TRBV5-4	TRBD2	CASSWWTSRHEQFF	TGTGCCAGCAGCTGGTGGACTAGCAGGCATGAGCAGTTCTTC
TRBJ2-1	.	TRBV11-3	.	CASSLGPDYNEQFF	TGTGCCAGCAGCTTAGGGCCAGATTACAATGAGCAGTTCTTC
TRBJ2-1	.	TRBV6-6	TRBD2	CASSYPRGGHGEQFF	TGTGCCAGCAGTTACCCGCGGGGGGGGCACGGTGAGCAGTTCTTC